This TCR beta chain was found in a study of cytomegalovirus exposure and HLA in healthy donors. Trimming stripped 4 bases from V and 3 bases from J, with 13 bases between. The germline V gene has CDR1 SNHLY and CDR2 FYNNEI. The CDR3 spans 15 residues. PCR primers comprised 60 Vbeta and 13 Jbeta primers. TCRdb's table, derived via immunoSEQ multiplex PCR, lists solely in-frame clones and lacks some. This specimen shows approximately 120,000 clones; the ten leading clones hold less than 2.5%. Study observations and caveats: An analysis that came later showed most CMV-associated TCR beta chains appearing HLA-restricted. In most subjects, TCR beta sequences reportedly gave accurate predictions of HLA-A and HLA-B alleles. Prior analysis indicated that the majority of TCR beta V segments exhibited productivity approximately 87% or approximately 30% of the time. The sole available immune exposure information was CMV serostatus.

In the case of this clone: As yet, its antigen is unknown.

This TCR was recovered from a woman aged 55-70 years in good health and CMV-seronegative. The rearrangement joins TRBV2 to TRBJ1-5; no clear D gene. Source material: PBMCs. The CDR3 DNA reads TGTGCCAGCAGTGCCCTAAGGAGTTTCAATCAGCCCCAGCATTTT. It yields the protein CASSALRSFNQPQHF.